The 5 T cell receptor beta chains below all came from one sample that was sequenced in a study of response to subunit inactivated influenza vaccine. Using its own MiXCR run on the RT-PCR reads, TCRdb lists one record per CDR3 protein. The profile shows hundreds of thousands of distinct CDR3 sequences, around a sixth of them singletons. The sequencing here drew on PBMCs from blood, taken 11 to 12 days after vaccination. These receptors all come from a man between 50 and 59 years old who received an inactivated influenza vaccine.

This clonotype has ten or more counts. This CDR3 reads CASSFTGTDTQYF. The CDR3 coding sequence is TGTGCCAGCAGTTTTACAGGGACAGATACGCAGTATTTT. This chain links TRBV12-3 or TRBV12-4 with TRBJ2-3; D may be TRBD1 (6 bases). The V end was cut by 3 bases, the J end by 3 bases, with 7 bases between. The CDR3 spans 13 residues.

The chain joins TRBV27 to TRBJ2-5; D is undetermined. Germline V gives CDR1 MNHEY, CDR2 SMNVEV (reference sequence). The CDR3 sequence is 14 residues long. Trimming removed 5 bases at V and 2 bases at J, with 12 bases between. The CDR3 here is CASSLRPAQETQYF. The CDR3 coding sequence is TGTGCCAGCAGTCTTCGGCCCGCGCAAGAGACCCAGTACTTC.

V gene TRBV7-9 combines with J gene TRBJ2-1, with D tentatively TRBD2 (6 bases). The CDR3 has 13 amino acids. The germline gives CDR1 SEHNR, CDR2 FQNEAQ (reference sequence). The V end lost 5 bases, the J end lost 4 bases, and 9 bases lay between the germline ends. CDR3 in amino acids: CASSGDFYNEQFF. The CDR3 DNA follows: TGTGCCAGCAGCGGGGACTTTTACAATGAGCAGTTCTTC.

The gene calls are TRBV28 and TRBJ1-2, with a weak D call TRBD1 (5 bases). The CDR3 covers 14 residues. V dropped 6 bases and J dropped 6 bases, with 17 bases sitting between them. Germline CDR1 MDHEN, CDR2 SYDVKM. The DNA of the CDR3 is TGTGCCAGCAGCATACCCCAGGGTCTCCATGGCTACACCTTC. Encoded protein: CASSIPQGLHGYTF.

The gene calls are TRBV7-6 and TRBJ2-1; D may correspond to TRBD1 or TRBD2 (5 bases each). The length of the CDR3 is 15 residues. CDR1 is SGHVS, CDR2 FNYEAQ, per germline. The V and J ends lost 4 bases and 6 bases respectively, with 16 bases between them. As DNA, the CDR3 is TGTGCCAGCAGCTCGGTAAGGGGAGAAGCCAATGAGCAGTTCTTC. Protein sequence: CASSSVRGEANEQFF.